This TCR beta chain is drawn from a study of T-cell reconstitution after alpha-beta-depleted transplantation in children. Molecular barcoding with unique molecular identifiers was used for the TCRbeta library. One entry per CDR3 protein, called by TCRdb with MiXCR from the PCR reads. This table holds fewer than 550,000 distinct CDR3 sequences, approximately 10% found once. CDR1 LNHNV and CDR2 YYDKDF come from the germline V gene (reference sequence). Trimming removed 0 bases from V and 8 bases from J, with 11 bases in between. The CDR3 runs 14 residues. Study-level points and caveats: Reported findings indicate that, about two months after transplant, alpha-beta T cells came from several hundred expanded clones, which were derived from non-depleted graft cells. Surviving recipient T cells and thymic progenitors accounted for the high day-60 TCRbeta diversity observed in some patients. One year after transplant, T-cell counts and diversity came mostly from newly produced T cells.

In regard to this clonotype: Its antigen is as yet unknown.

This receptor was identified in a female patient aged 2-10 years who had a stem cell transplant for aplastic anemia, so the T cells may come from the graft donor. The input for sequencing was PBMCs, mostly from graft donor cells, taken 180 days after TCRalphabeta/CD19-depleted stem cell transplant. The chain uses TRBV15 and TRBJ2-1; D unresolved. The CDR3 spells CATSRDRRQDEQFF. Written as DNA, the CDR3 is TGTGCCACCAGCAGAGATCGACGCCAGGATGAGCAGTTCTTC.